This T cell receptor beta chain originates from a study of OX40 agonist ivuxolimab in advanced cancers. Regarding the study in general: Ivuxolimab was an agonistic, fully human IgG2 monoclonal antibody directed against OX40 (CD134), a costimulatory receptor. In the dose-escalation cohort, roughly 82% of patients were male, and the mean age was 60 years with a range of about 20 to 79. Partial responses occurred in three dose-escalation patients: two with cutaneous melanoma and one with hepatocellular carcinoma. Intravenous ivuxolimab was administered to patients every 2 weeks at six dose levels: 0.01, 0.1, 0.3, 1.5, 3 and 10 mg/kg. The monotherapy dose-escalation portion (N of about 47 patients) of the phase I ivuxolimab trial is reported in the paper. Of the approximately 54 patients in dose escalation, some 20 had hepatocellular carcinoma, around 15 had melanoma, 9 had renal cell carcinoma and 9 had head and neck cancer. Patients were allowed to have had prior anti-PD-1, anti-PD-L1 or anti-CTLA-4 therapy, and around 43% of the dose-escalation patients had been treated with checkpoint inhibitors. Peripheral TCRbeta sequencing was intended to test whether TCR sequence diversity was altered and clonal T-cell expansion was caused by ivuxolimab.

Genomic DNA was extracted from sorted cells for sequencing of the TCRbeta CDR3 region. The immunoSEQ Assay was used for sequencing of TCRbeta CDR3 regions. TCRdb obtained this table from immuneACCESS and retained in-frame rearrangements with V and J assigned. These tables miss some clones; where compared with another copy, unresolved V genes account for less than half of the shortfall, and the remainder is unexplained. The sample records tens of thousands of clones, roughly 80% of which are singletons. The ten largest clones take up 5.5% to 6% of the sample. Of note for this clone: Its cognate antigen has yet to be identified. No base-level quality is on record; no much larger clone is a single base apart.

At the junction V is shortened by 5 bases and J by 6 bases; bases outside the gene matches: 4. Per the germline V gene (reference sequence), LNHNV is the CDR1 and YYDKDF is the CDR2. The CDR3 runs 14 amino acids, cysteine and phenylalanine included. The only DNA kept is the CDR3, 42 bases in frame from the first base. Study-wide findings and limitations: Clonal expansion of both CD4+ and CD8+ blood T cells was observed from baseline to week 6 at doses 0.1 to 3.0 mg/kg. In partial responders in the 0.1-3.0 mg/kg groups, normalized peripheral clonal expansion was found to be among the lowest, especially among CD8+ T cells. Low levels of normalized T-cell clonal expansion were also seen in some patients who did not respond. Which antigens the clonally expanded peripheral T cells were specific for was not determined. After ivuxolimab, CD8+ T cells had more expanded clones than CD4+ T cells on average.

Patients with a history of autoimmune disease or receiving systemic immunosuppression were excluded from the trial. Peripheral blood for TCR sequencing was collected from all dose cohorts at baseline, on cycle 4 day 1, and on cycle 7 day 1. The samples were drawn from a first-in-human, open-label, multicenter phase I dose-escalation trial of ivuxolimab. Adults with locally advanced or metastatic head and neck squamous cell, hepatocellular, melanoma or renal cell carcinoma were enrolled in the trial. CD4+ and CD8+ T cells were sorted separately from peripheral blood before TCR sequencing. The chain was built from TRBV15 and TRBJ2-1; 10 central nucleotides agree with TRBD1. The sequence derives from an adult with an advanced solid tumor such as melanoma, head and neck, liver or kidney cancer. The input for sequencing was CD4+ or CD8+ T cells sorted from blood, taken in a trial of the OX40 agonist ivuxolimab. At the DNA level, the sequence is TGTGCCACCAGCTGGGACAGGGGTCCCAATGAGCAGTTCTTC. Translated, this is CATSWDRGPNEQFF.